This T cell receptor beta chain was identified in a study of blood T cells in healthy people across ages. Through a sample-barcoded 5' primer and a J-beta primer mix, a second PCR was run for about 6 to 11 cycles. TCRdb reanalysed the 5' RACE reads using MiXCR and keeps one entry per CDR3 protein. Counted here are roughly 1,100,000 distinct CDR3 sequences, approximately 25% occurring once; the ten biggest clones make up about 0.72%. This clonotype was recorded only once. CDR1 and CDR2 (germline): SQVTM, ANQGSEA. This CDR3 has 15 amino acids. These same data were also listed under a study on T cells of mothers and their children. That report adds: Thymic selection shapes TCR recombination output in related pairs, and it does so similarly in unrelated pairs. Related mother and child pairs showed slightly greater overlap (not significant) than unrelated pairs did.

The sample comprised blood. This receptor was identified in a girl between 2 and 10 years old in good health. The J gene is TRBJ2-5, the V gene TRBV29-1; the match to TRBD2 covers 8 bases. The J call may be mistaken, given a closer DNA end match to TRBJ2-1. Here the CDR3 DNA reads TGCAGCGTTAAAGGTTCGGGGGGGCCTGGGGATGAGCAGTTCTTC. Translating it yields CSVKGSGGPGDEQFF.